This T cell receptor (beta chain) was sequenced during a study of vaccination effects on CD4 cells after COVID-19. Note on this clone: Its antigen is not known.

The repertoire was sequenced with immunoSEQ multiplex PCR; TCRdb's copy has only in-frame clones and lacks some. The table shows 73,000 or so clones, with about 79% occurring only once. Antigen-specific CD4+ T cells were expanded with viral peptide pools in the ViraFEST assay before sequencing. Cells that had been cultured for ten to eleven days were the source of isolated CD4+ T cells. The vaccine recipients had no prior SARS-CoV-2 infection, with negative nucleocapsid antibodies. A density of over 1.5 million PBMC per well was used; these cells were cultured with roughly 10 IU/ml IL-2 and roughly 10 ug/ml peptides. The specimen comprised CD4+ T cells from PBMCs cultured with SARS-CoV-2 spike peptides, sampled before COVID-19 vaccination. This sequence was found in a human donor who received a COVID-19 vaccine.

Here the CDR3 DNA reads TGTGCCAGCAGCAAAGTCAAGGGGCCGAAGACTGAAGCTTTCTTT. Translation: CASSKVKGPKTEAFF. The genes are TRBV21-1 and TRBJ1-1; the table's D call, TRBD1, was not checked against the DNA. TRBV21-1 is assigned pseudogene status. The CDR3 has 15 amino acids.